This T cell receptor (beta chain) originates from a study of T cell responses to AZD1222 COVID-19 vaccine. Findings of the study overall: Clonal diversity may have been underestimated in mostly white British donors.

Notes on this clone: Its antigen is currently unknown.

The CDR3 spans 14 residues. Germline CDR1 reads LNHDA; CDR2 reads SQIVND (reference sequence). Deletions cut 10 bases from V and 0 bases from J, with 14 bases between. TCRdb's table, derived via immunoSEQ multiplex PCR, lists solely in-frame clones and lacks some. The sample contains around 150,000 clones, 75% to 95% of which appear only once. The chain has TRBV19 and TRBJ2-3; D possibly corresponds to TRBD1 (6 bases). The receptor was derived from an adult who received the AZD1222 COVID-19 vaccine. This specimen consisted of peripheral blood, obtained 28 days after the second AZD1222 dose. The chain's CDR3 is CAISDSGSTDTQYF. CDR3 in DNA: TGTGCCATCTCGGACAGCGGAAGCACAGATACGCAGTATTTT.